These T cell receptor beta chains were read from a single sample in a study of blood T cell repertoires in COVID-19. Generated by immunoSEQ multiplex PCR, the TCRdb table keeps only in-frame clones and is missing some. The sample gives 35,000 to 45,000 clones, 88% of which show up once; about 32% is in the top ten. The sample was peripheral blood. These receptors all stem from a man between 65 and 80 years old with active COVID-19. The conserved cysteine and the conserved F or W are not part of the CDR3 here.

v_gene: TRBV30
CDR3aa: AWSVWGQGGPETQY

v_gene: TRBV6-4
CDR3aa: ASNDGTGWRQPQH

v_gene: TRBV15
CDR3aa: ATSRGPSSRETQY

v_gene: TRBV5-1
CDR3aa: ASSLGTVNTEAF

v_gene: TRBV6-2/TRBV6-3
CDR3aa: ASSYVSVQGYGYT

v_gene: TRBV28
CDR3aa: ASTPEGTSYEQY

v_gene: TRBV7-9
CDR3aa: ASSTAGTGGSTNEKLF

v_gene: TRBV19
CDR3aa: ASSITTGLYNEQF

v_gene: TRBV28
CDR3aa: ASSLIAGGPDEQF

v_gene: TRBV19
CDR3aa: ASSLLPGQGALLNEKLF

v_gene: TRBV5-6
CDR3aa: ASSRGLSTDTQY

v_gene: TRBV18
CDR3aa: ASSKGQGFDQPQH

v_gene: TRBV7-9
CDR3aa: ASSAPTGGTDTQY

v_gene: TRBV20-1
CDR3aa: SASWGQRADTQY

v_gene: TRBV18
CDR3aa: ASSTGTANTGELF

v_gene: TRBV5-1
CDR3aa: ASSLTAGTDYGYT

v_gene: TRBV30
CDR3aa: AWSVLQGAHEQY

v_gene: TRBV9
CDR3aa: ASSPGDSQNTEAF

v_gene: TRBV6-4
CDR3aa: ASSDRAGTTDTQY

v_gene: TRBV3-1/TRBV3-2
CDR3aa: ASSQGAHNEQF

v_gene: TRBV7-2
CDR3aa: ASSLAGGAGNTIY